Following are 9 T cell receptor beta chains from one sample sequenced in a study of blood T cell repertoires in COVID-19. Assay: immunoSEQ multiplex PCR; the TCRdb copy retains only in-frame clones and omits some. This table holds some 200,000 clones, roughly 79% found once. The sequencing input was peripheral blood. Source of these receptors: a woman in her sixties or seventies with acute or convalescent COVID-19.

This clone occurred once. The V gene is TRBV12-3 or TRBV12-4, the J gene TRBJ1-2; D is unclear. Between the trimmed V and J ends, which lost 7 bases and 7 bases, there was a span of 16 bases. There are 13 residues in the CDR3. This chain's CDR3 is CASNIGALGGYTF. The CDR3 DNA reads as TGTGCCAGCAACATCGGAGCCCTAGGTGGCTACACCTTC.

There are a few counts of this clone. V usage is TRBV5-6 and J usage is TRBJ1-1; 12 bases match TRBD1. Germline CDR1 is SGHDT and CDR2 is YYEEEE. CDR3 size: 16 residues. After removal of 4 bases from V and 0 bases from J, the junction contained 4 bases not matched to a gene. Here the CDR3 reads CASSGTGGNLNTEAFF. CDR3 nucleotide sequence: TGTGCCAGCAGCGGGACAGGGGGCAACCTGAACACTGAAGCTTTCTTT.

In the case of this clone: The same CDR3 is also encoded by other DNA sequences in this sample. The CDR3 DNA reads TGCGCCAGCAGCCCGGGATACGAGCAGTACTTC. Its translation is CASSPGYEQYF. The gene calls are TRBV5-1 and TRBJ2-7; D is perhaps TRBD2 (5 bases). V dropped 4 bases and J dropped 4 bases, with 6 bases sitting between them. In germline, CDR1 is SGHRS, CDR2 YFSETQ. The CDR3 runs 11 residues. Full variable domain (missing parts from reference TRBV5-1 and TRBJ2-7): KAGVTQTPRYLIKTRGQQVTLSCSPISGHRSVSWYQQTPGQGLQFLFEYFSETQRNKGNFPGRFSGRQFSNSRSEMNVSTLELGDSALYLCASSPGYEQYFGPGTRLTVT.

The V and J genes are TRBV2 and TRBJ2-2, with TRBD2 matching over 7 bases. This CDR3 spans 14 amino acids. V lost 7 bases, J lost 5 bases, and 7 bases stayed unmatched. Germline V gives CDR1 SNHLY, CDR2 FYNNEI. For the CDR3, the DNA is TGTGCCAGCAACGCGGGAGCTAGGACCGGGGAGCTGTTTTTT. Translation: CASNAGARTGELFF.

The table lists this clone with a few counts. The chain couples TRBV5-6 to TRBJ2-7; 7 nucleotides line up with TRBD1. CDR1 is SGHDT and CDR2 is YYEEEE in the germline V gene. Trimming at V came to 4 bases and at J to 2 bases, leaving 3 bases not matched to a gene. The CDR3 sequence is 13 residues long. The CDR3 reads CASSLDRAYEQYF. In DNA form, the CDR3 reads TGTGCCAGCAGCCTAGACAGGGCCTACGAGCAGTACTTC.

Written as DNA, the CDR3 is TGTGCCAGCACCACTCCCCGGGACAGGGGCACTGAAGCTTTCTTT. Encoded protein: CASTTPRDRGTEAFF. This chain joins TRBV27 and TRBJ1-1; 10 bases are a match to TRBD1. The CDR3 sequence is 15 residues long. Germline loops: CDR1 MNHEY, CDR2 SMNVEV (reference sequence). V lost 7 bases to trimming and J lost 4 bases; unmatched junction nucleotides: 9.

This chain uses TRBV4-1 with TRBJ1-1, with a weak D call TRBD1 (5 bases). Trimming removed 4 bases from V and 3 bases from J, with 9 bases in between. Germline V gene data show CDR1 as MGHRA and CDR2 as YSYEKL. The CDR3 spans 13 residues. The CDR3 region has the DNA TGCGCCAGCAGCCCGACAGCATACACTGAAGCTTTCTTT. Translation gives CASSPTAYTEAFF.

The DNA for the CDR3 is TGTGCCAGCAGCTTGGTACCCGGGACAACCTACGAGCAGTACTTC. Translation: CASSLVPGTTYEQYF. The V call is TRBV5-5, the J call TRBJ2-7, with D perhaps matching TRBD1 (6 bases). The CDR3 is 15 residues long. Germline V gene sequence: CDR1 SGHKS, CDR2 YYEKEE (reference sequence). The ends were cut back, 0 bases at V and 2 bases at J, with 12 bases in the middle.

V usage is TRBV7-8 and J usage is TRBJ1-3; 10 positions agree with TRBD1. The germline CDR1 and CDR2 sequences are SGHVS and FQNEAQ. The V gene end was trimmed by 6 bases and the J gene end by 4 bases; junction bases not matched to a gene: 6. This CDR3 contains 15 residues. The CDR3 DNA sequence: TGTGCCAGCAGTTCCGACAGGGGGCAAGGAAACACCATATATTTT. Protein sequence: CASSSDRGQGNTIYF.